This TCR beta chain was recovered during a study of blood T cell repertoires in COVID-19. Study overall: Sites across the United States, Italy and Spain contributed samples from acute and convalescent COVID-19. Sources were T cells, B-cell-depleted T cells, or PBMCs; the material itself was cDNA or gDNA.

The CDR3 runs 14 residues. The germline V gene has CDR1 WSHSY and CDR2 SAAADI. The germline V and J ends were trimmed by 4 bases and 5 bases, with 13 bases remaining between them. Per the authors' pipeline: Using reference gene primer amplification, nucleated cell counts were estimated. Using immunoSEQ multiplex PCR, the repertoire was profiled, and TCRdb retains in-frame clones only, with some absent. V, J and clone size were drawn from that table, and D and trimming were deduced from the DNA. The table records hundreds of thousands of clones, 89% of them present only once. The sample comprised peripheral blood. The genes are TRBV10-2 and TRBJ2-3, with a tentative D call TRBD2 (6 bases). This clonotype was sampled from a man between 35 and 55 years old with acute or convalescent COVID-19. Here the CDR3 reads CASSVTGEQDTQYF. CDR3 DNA: TGCGCCAGCAGTGTGACGGGAGAGCAAGATACGCAGTATTTT.